This TCR beta chain was recovered during a study of T cell responses to AZD1222 COVID-19 vaccine (dated by TCRdb to about 2021). Concerning the study at large: TCR sequencing was performed for 233 trial participants, of whom about 210 were given two doses of AZD1222 and around 25 were given two doses of MenACWY control vaccine. Trial participants were enrolled by age into 18-55, 56-69 and 70-plus year subgroups, with 148, 28 and 57 TCR-sequenced participants respectively. The research as a whole found: After two AZD1222 doses, spike-specific TCR breadth and depth were significantly higher than at day 0 and than in MenACWY recipients. Participants were mostly white British and included more females than males, and it was suggested by the authors that clonal diversity may have been underestimated. The 56-69-year group was small, and its depth increase did not reach significance, likely because of low power. Nearly half of unique spike-specific TCRs reportedly recognized epitopes outside regions mutated in the B.1.351 and B.1.1.7 variants. The whole spike protein was spanned by vaccine-associated CD4 TCRs, and dominant responses were seen in regions 160-218 and 743-854. No day 14 peak-response samples were available, so repertoires were characterized only after the peak T cell response. Conclusions about previously exposed vaccinees are limited because only 5 or 6 AZD1222 recipients were SARS-CoV-2 seropositive at baseline.

The sample's time point label is to be understood as: about 28 days (+/-7) after the second vaccine dose. Because spike-specific TCR depth and breadth did not differ between the two schedules, AZD1222 recipients who got a second dose at roughly 4 weeks were pooled with those who got a second dose at roughly 12 weeks. The vaccinee samples were drawn from two UK trials, COV001 and COV002, one of which was a single-blind randomized controlled phase 2/3 trial testing AZD1222 (ChAdOx1 nCoV-19) in healthy adults. Trial participant PBMC samples were collected at day 0 and day 28 after the second dose for TCRbeta chain sequencing. As for this clone: What this receptor recognizes is not known. No much larger clone is present one base from it, and per-base qualities are unavailable.

CDR1 and CDR2 are drawn from the germline V gene (reference sequence): MNHNY, SVGAGI. Germline trimming: 8 bases from V, 0 bases from J; junction bases outside gene matches: 5. The CDR3 sequence holds 16 residues, the cysteine and phenylalanine included. Solely the CDR3 DNA is kept, with 48 bases framed from the first base. The CDR3 regions of human TCRbeta chains were analyzed by immunosequencing. On the authors' methods: Repertoire TCRs were matched against a reference library of SARS-CoV-2-specific TCRs generated with the MIRA antigen-specificity platform. Breadth meant the fraction of unique TCRs that were SARS-CoV-2-associated, whereas depth meant the fraction of total T cells that were SARS-CoV-2-associated. Each spike-specific TCR was assigned to its reactive spike region and to a CD4 or CD8 class using the MIRA data. Log10-transformed breadth and depth values were compared by one-way ANOVA with Sidak's multiple comparisons tests. TCRdb limited this immuneACCESS table to in-frame rearrangements with V and J called. A share of clones is missing; checked studies link under half to unresolved V genes, and the rest is unexplained. V and J calls and clone size are copied from that table; D and trimming were computed from the DNA. The sample table holds some 94,000 clones, of which approximately 89% were seen once. The ten top clones hold roughly 5.3% of the sample.

Rearrangement joined TRBV6-6 to TRBJ2-7, with 15 middle bases fitting TRBD2. The TCR comes from an adult who received the AZD1222 COVID-19 vaccine. Sequences were derived from peripheral blood, sampled 28 days after the second AZD1222 dose. CDR3 protein: CASRTGLAGGSYEQYF. At the DNA level, the sequence is TGTGCCAGCCGAACGGGACTAGCGGGGGGCTCCTACGAGCAGTACTTC.